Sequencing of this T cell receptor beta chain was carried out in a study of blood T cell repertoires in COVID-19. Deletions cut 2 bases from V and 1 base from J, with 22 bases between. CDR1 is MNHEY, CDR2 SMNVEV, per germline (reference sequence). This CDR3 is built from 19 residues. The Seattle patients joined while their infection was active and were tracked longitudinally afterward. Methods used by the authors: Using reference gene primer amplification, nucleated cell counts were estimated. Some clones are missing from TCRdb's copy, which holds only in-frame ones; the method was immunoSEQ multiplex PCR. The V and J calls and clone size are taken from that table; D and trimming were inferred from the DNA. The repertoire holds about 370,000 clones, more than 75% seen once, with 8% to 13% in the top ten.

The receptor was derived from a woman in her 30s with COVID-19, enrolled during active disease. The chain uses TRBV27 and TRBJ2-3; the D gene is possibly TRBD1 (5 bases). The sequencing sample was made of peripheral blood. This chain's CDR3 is CASSLLNVRGGVRTDTQYF. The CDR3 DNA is TGTGCCAGCAGTTTACTCAACGTAAGGGGTGGAGTTCGCACAGATACGCAGTATTTT.